This T cell receptor beta chain originates from a study of blood T cell repertoires in COVID-19. Whole-study context: Samples representing acute and convalescent COVID-19 were sourced from the United States, Italy and Spain. T cells, B-cell-depleted T cells, or PBMCs provided the cDNA or gDNA that served as material.

The CDR3 runs 14 residues. The J segment lost 4 bases and the V segment lost 10 bases, leaving 4 bases of the junction unmatched. In germline, CDR1 is MDHEN, CDR2 SYDVKM. TCRdb's copy holds only in-frame clones and misses some; the assay was immunoSEQ multiplex PCR. The data show about 170,000 clones, with approximately 80% seen just once and approximately 8.1% held by the top ten. This clonotype originated in a woman older than 75 with COVID-19, enrolled during active disease. Sequences were obtained from peripheral blood. The rearrangement joins TRBV28 to TRBJ2-7; 16 nucleotides match TRBD2. CDR3 sequence reads: CAIGTSGRGYEQYF. The CDR3 bases are TGTGCCATTGGGACTAGCGGGAGGGGATACGAGCAGTACTTC.